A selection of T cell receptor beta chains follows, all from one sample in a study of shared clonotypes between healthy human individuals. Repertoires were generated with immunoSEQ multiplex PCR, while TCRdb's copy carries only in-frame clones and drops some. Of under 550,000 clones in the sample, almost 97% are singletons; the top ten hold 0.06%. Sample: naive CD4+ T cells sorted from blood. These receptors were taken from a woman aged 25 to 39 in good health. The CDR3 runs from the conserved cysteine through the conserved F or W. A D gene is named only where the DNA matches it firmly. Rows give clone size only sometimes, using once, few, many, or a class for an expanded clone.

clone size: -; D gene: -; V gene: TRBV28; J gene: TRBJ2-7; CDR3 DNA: TGTGCCAGCAGGGACTCCCTTTCCGAGCAGTACTTC; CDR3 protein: CASRDSLSEQYF
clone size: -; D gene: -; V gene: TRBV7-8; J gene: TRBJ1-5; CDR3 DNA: TGTGCCAGCAGCTTAGTAGGCGGGGGGGTCAATCAGCCCCAGCATTTT; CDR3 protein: CASSLVGGGVNQPQHF
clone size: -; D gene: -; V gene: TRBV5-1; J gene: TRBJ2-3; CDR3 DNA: TGCGCCAGCAGCTTGGCGGGAGCTAGCACAGATACGCAGTATTTT; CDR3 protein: CASSLAGASTDTQYF
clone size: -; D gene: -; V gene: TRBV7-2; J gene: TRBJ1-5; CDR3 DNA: TGTGCCAGCAGCTGGACGGGGGGGGCCTTGCAGCCCCAGCATTTT; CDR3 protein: CASSWTGGALQPQHF
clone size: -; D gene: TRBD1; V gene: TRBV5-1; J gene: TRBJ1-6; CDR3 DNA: TGCGCCAGCAGCCCGGGACAGGAGAATTCACCCCTCCACTTT; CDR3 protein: CASSPGQENSPLHF
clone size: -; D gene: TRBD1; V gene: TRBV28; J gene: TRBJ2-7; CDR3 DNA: TGTGCCAGCAGTACGGTCGGGACAGAGACCTACGAGCAGTACTTC; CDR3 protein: CASSTVGTETYEQYF
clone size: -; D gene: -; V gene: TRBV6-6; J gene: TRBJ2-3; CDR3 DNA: TGTGCCAGCAGTCTAACAGGGAACACAGATACGCAGTATTTT; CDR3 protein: CASSLTGNTDTQYF
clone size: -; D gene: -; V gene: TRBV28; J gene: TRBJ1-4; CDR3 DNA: TGTGCCAGCAGTTTAGTGGGAGCTAATGAAAAACTGTTTTTT; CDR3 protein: CASSLVGANEKLFF
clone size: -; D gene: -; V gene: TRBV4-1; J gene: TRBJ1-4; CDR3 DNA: TGCGCCAGCAGCCAAACCGCCGGGACAAATGAAAAACTGTTTTTT; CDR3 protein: CASSQTAGTNEKLFF
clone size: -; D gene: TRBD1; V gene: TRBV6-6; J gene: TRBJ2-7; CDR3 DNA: TGTGCCAGCAGTTTTACAGGGGCCTACGAGCAGTACTTC; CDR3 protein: CASSFTGAYEQYF
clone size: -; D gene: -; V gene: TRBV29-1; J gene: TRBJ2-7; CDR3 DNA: TGCAGCGTAGTACTATACTACGAGCAGTACTTC; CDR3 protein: CSVVLYYEQYF
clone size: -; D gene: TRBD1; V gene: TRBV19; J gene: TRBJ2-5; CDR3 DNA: TGTGCCAGTAACCCGAAGGACAGGGGCATGGAGACCCAGTACTTC; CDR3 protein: CASNPKDRGMETQYF
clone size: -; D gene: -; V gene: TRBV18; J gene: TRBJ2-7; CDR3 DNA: TGTGCCAGCTCGGGAGGACAGGCCAGGAGAAGGTCCTACGAGCAGTACTTC; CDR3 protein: CASSGGQARRRSYEQYF
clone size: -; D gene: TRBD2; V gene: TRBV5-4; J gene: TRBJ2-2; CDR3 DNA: TGTGCCAGCAGCTTGGTCATGGGCTCGGGGACTAGCGGATCCACCGGGGAGCTGTTTTTT; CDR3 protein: CASSLVMGSGTSGSTGELFF
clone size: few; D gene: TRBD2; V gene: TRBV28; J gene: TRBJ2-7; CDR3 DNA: TGTGCCAGCAGTTTAATCCTAGCGGGAGGGGGGGAGCAGTACTTC; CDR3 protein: CASSLILAGGGEQYF
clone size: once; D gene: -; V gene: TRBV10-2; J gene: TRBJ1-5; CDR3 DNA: TGCGCCAGCAGTGAGGAGAATTACAATCAGCCCCAGCATTTT; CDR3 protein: CASSEENYNQPQHF
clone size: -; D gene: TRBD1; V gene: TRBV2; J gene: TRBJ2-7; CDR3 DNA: TGTGCCAGCAGTGCTACAGGGGAAGGCTACGAGCAGTACTTC; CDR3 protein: CASSATGEGYEQYF
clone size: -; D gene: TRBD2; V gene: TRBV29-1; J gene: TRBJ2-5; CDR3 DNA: TGCAGCGTTGAGCCCAGCGGGAGAATTTGGACCCAGTACTTC; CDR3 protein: CSVEPSGRIWTQYF